The 15 T cell receptor beta chains in this list originate from one sample, sequenced in a study of regulatory T cells in long-lasting Graves disease. Time point here: newly diagnosed GD, antithyroid drugs for less than 3 months. PBMC-extracted RNA yielded the TCR library. The TCR beta library used iRepertoire HTBI primers with Arm-PCR amplification of CDR3. TCRdb analysed the multiplex PCR reads with MiXCR anew, one entry per CDR3 protein. Of 450,000 to 650,000 distinct CDR3 sequences in the sample, about 15% were seen once. These records were also assigned to another study, of T cells in Graves' hyperthyroidism and ophthalmopathy.

Material: peripheral blood mononuclear cells (PBMCs), obtained at new diagnosis, from a patient treated with antithyroid drugs. The receptor source for this set is a woman aged 35-60 years with Graves disease.

This clonotype was detected ten times or more. This rearrangement joins TRBV30 to TRBJ1-2; D gene uncertain. The V end lost 7 bases, the J end lost 1 base, and 13 bases lay between the germline ends. This CDR3 contains 13 residues. Germline-derived CDR1 and CDR2 are GTSNPN and SVGIG (reference sequence). CDR3 residues: CAYEIQINYGYTF. CDR3 sequence (DNA): TGTGCCTACGAGATCCAGATTAACTATGGCTACACCTTC.

This chain connects TRBV29-1 to TRBJ2-3; D remains unclear. CDR3 length equals 12 residues. V lost 6 bases to trimming and J lost 4 bases, with 11 bases between them. Germline CDR1 reads SQVTM; CDR2 reads ANQGSEA. The CDR3 loop is CSVGQAADTQYF. The CDR3, as DNA: TGCAGCGTGGGCCAGGCGGCAGATACGCAGTATTTT.

This clonotype has a single count. A much larger clone differs by one base, so this may be a read error. V gene TRBV11-2 combines with J gene TRBJ1-1; perhaps TRBD1 as D (5 bases). V lost 2 bases to trimming and J lost 1 base, with 23 bases between them. CDR3 length: 19 residues. Germline CDR1 and CDR2: SGHAT and FQNNGV. The DNA of the CDR3 is TGTGCCAGCAGCTTACCGGCCCAGGGAGAGATCACACCGAACACTGAAGCTTTCTTT. Protein sequence: CASSLPAQGEITPNTEAFF.

V is TRBV19 and J is TRBJ2-7; tentatively, D is TRBD2 (6 bases). The CDR3 has 14 residues. V shed 5 bases and J shed 1 base, with 12 bases lying between them. Germline CDR1 LNHDA, CDR2 SQIVND (reference sequence). CDR3 DNA: TGTGCCAGTAGTGGATCGGGACTTTCCTACGAGCAGTACTTC. As protein: CASSGSGLSYEQYF.

This clonotype has a handful of counts. This chain connects TRBV24-1 to TRBJ2-1; perhaps D is TRBD1 or TRBD2 (6 bases each). The CDR3 contains 13 residues. Per the germline V gene, CDR1 is KGHDR and CDR2 is SFDVKD. Between the trimmed V and J ends, which lost 7 bases and 7 bases, there was a span of 13 bases. The CDR3 coding sequence is TGTGCCACCAGGAAGGGGGGAACGAATGAGCAGTTCTTC. Protein sequence: CATRKGGTNEQFF.

In its sample, this clonotype was seen many times. This chain joins TRBV12-3 or TRBV12-4 and TRBJ2-3, with TRBD2 identical over 10 bases. The CDR3 is 16 residues long. Trimming removed 7 bases from V and 1 base from J; junction bases left unmatched: 8. In DNA form, the CDR3 reads TGTGCCAGCACCGACAATAGCGGGGGGCGCACAGATACGCAGTATTTT. Translating it yields CASTDNSGGRTDTQYF.

This clonotype appeared a few times. The rearrangement links TRBV6-1 to TRBJ1-2; perhaps TRBD1 as D (6 bases). CDR3 length equals 14 residues. Germline V gives CDR1 MNHNS, CDR2 SASEGT. The germline V and J ends were trimmed by 7 bases and 7 bases, with 19 bases remaining between them. The DNA for the CDR3 is TGTGCCAGCACATCGACTAGGACAGCAAGTGGCTACACCTTC. Residues: CASTSTRTASGYTF.

This chain links TRBV6-1 with TRBJ2-2; no clear D. Germline assignment: CDR1 MNHNS and CDR2 SASEGT. The CDR3 covers 14 residues. Trimming removed 8 bases at V and 8 bases at J, with 18 bases between. CDR3 coding DNA: TGTGCCAGCGTACCGACTGGGTTGGTAGGGGAGCTGTTTTTT. Residues: CASVPTGLVGELFF.

V and J are TRBV2 and TRBJ1-3; possible D gene TRBD1, 5 bases. Germline loops: CDR1 SNHLY, CDR2 FYNNEI. CDR3 length: 14 residues. V was pared by 7 bases and J by 0 bases, with 10 bases between. CDR3 loop: CASNQGPSGNTIYF. The CDR3 DNA follows: TGTGCCAGCAATCAGGGACCCTCTGGAAACACCATATATTTT.

This clonotype occurred many times. The chain is built from TRBV28 and TRBJ1-1, with 8 bases identical to TRBD1. V trimming: 6 bases; J trimming: 5 bases; junction bases outside the gene matches: 8. Germline V CDR1 and CDR2: MDHEN, SYDVKM. The CDR3 length is 14 residues. The CDR3 loop reads CASSSGQGRTEAFF. DNA for the CDR3: TGTGCCAGCAGCTCAGGACAGGGTCGAACTGAAGCTTTCTTT.

This clonotype appeared many times. This chain links TRBV28 with TRBJ1-4; D is ambiguous. The V and J ends lost 2 bases and 8 bases respectively, with 15 bases between them. CDR1 MDHEN and CDR2 SYDVKM come from the germline V gene. CDR3 length: 15 residues. CDR3 region: CASSLRNPRGEKLFF. DNA of the CDR3: TGTGCCAGCAGTTTAAGGAACCCACGAGGAGAAAAACTGTTTTTT.

There are a few counts of this clonotype. The chain carries TRBV12-3 or TRBV12-4 and TRBJ1-1; a possible D gene is TRBD1 (6 bases). CDR3 size: 14 residues. Trimming shortened V by 2 bases and J by 7 bases, and 14 bases separated the two germline ends. CDR3 nucleotides: TGTGCCAGCAGTTTACTCGCACAGGGAATTGAAGCTTTCTTT. Residues: CASSLLAQGIEAFF.

A few counts support this clonotype. The chain recombines TRBV5-5 with TRBJ2-7; D is unclear. The CDR3 covers 14 residues. Trimming shortened V by 0 bases and J by 7 bases, and 14 bases separated the two germline ends. CDR1 SGHKS and CDR2 YYEKEE come from the germline V gene (reference sequence). The CDR3 region has the DNA TGTGCCAGCAGCTTGGCGGGTCCTAACTTGGAGCAGTACTTC. Translating gives CASSLAGPNLEQYF.

This clonotype has a count of ten or more. This chain uses TRBV7-9 with TRBJ2-3; possible D gene TRBD2, 7 bases. This CDR3 is 16 amino acids long. With 2 bases removed from V and 2 bases from J, the gap between germline ends came to 14 bases. Germline V lookup: CDR1 SEHNR, CDR2 FQNEAQ (reference sequence). The CDR3 reads CASSLTRGANTDTQYF. In DNA form, the CDR3 reads TGTGCCAGCAGCTTAACTCGGGGGGCCAACACAGATACGCAGTATTTT.

The gene calls are TRBV7-3 and TRBJ1-3, with 8 bases identical to TRBD1. CDR1 and CDR2 (germline): SGHTA, FQGTGA. V trimming: 5 bases; J trimming: 2 bases; junction bases outside the gene matches: 2. The CDR3 consists of 14 residues. The CDR3 reads CASSPGGPGNTIYF. The CDR3 nucleotides read TGTGCCAGCAGCCCAGGGGGCCCTGGAAACACCATATATTTT. The variable domain in full, with the rest retrieved from reference TRBV7-3 and TRBJ1-3, is GAGVSQTPSNKVTEKGKYVELRCDPISGHTALYWYRQSLGQGPEFLIYFQGTGAADDSGLPNDRFFAVRPEGSVSTLKIQRTERGDSAVYLCASSPGGPGNTIYFGEGSWLTVV.